This T cell receptor (beta chain) was observed in a study of OX40 agonist ivuxolimab in advanced cancers. At the level of the whole study: Ivuxolimab was a fully human IgG2 agonistic monoclonal antibody targeting the costimulatory receptor OX40 (CD134). Partial responses were achieved by three dose-escalation patients, of whom one had hepatocellular carcinoma and two had cutaneous melanoma. The paper reports the monotherapy dose-escalation portion (N ≈ 50 patients) of the phase I ivuxolimab trial. Among the roughly 50 dose-escalation patients, about 20 had hepatocellular carcinoma, roughly 15 melanoma, 9 renal cell carcinoma and 9 head and neck cancer. The purpose of peripheral TCRbeta sequencing was to test whether ivuxolimab changed TCR sequence diversity and led to clonal T-cell expansion. Intravenous ivuxolimab was administered to patients every 2 weeks at six dose levels: 0.01, 0.1, 0.3, 1.5, 3 and 10 mg/kg. In the dose-escalation cohort, around 80% of patients were male, and the mean age was 60 years with a range of roughly 20 to 79. Patients were allowed to have had prior anti-PD-1, anti-PD-L1 or anti-CTLA-4 therapy, and around 40% of the dose-escalation patients had previously received checkpoint inhibitors. Broad study findings and their caveats: At doses from 0.1 to 3.0 mg/kg, clonal expansion was seen in both CD4+ and CD8+ blood T cells between baseline and week 6. Low levels of normalized T-cell clonal expansion were also seen in some nonresponding patients. After ivuxolimab, CD8+ T cells had more expanded clones than CD4+ T cells on average. Partial responders in the 0.1-3.0 mg/kg groups had among the lowest normalized peripheral clonal expansion, especially among CD8+ T cells. Antigen specificity was not determined for the clonally expanded peripheral T cells.

Patients with a history of autoimmune disease or receiving systemic immunosuppression were excluded from the trial. Peripheral blood for TCR sequencing was drawn from every dose cohort at baseline, at cycle 4 day 1 and at cycle 7 day 1. Samples came from an open-label, multicenter, first-in-human phase I dose-escalation trial of ivuxolimab. Adults with locally advanced or metastatic melanoma, renal cell carcinoma, hepatocellular carcinoma or head and neck squamous cell carcinoma were enrolled in the trial. Before TCR sequencing, CD4+ T cells and CD8+ T cells from peripheral blood were sorted into separate populations. CDR1 LNHNV and CDR2 YYDKDF were looked up in the germline V gene (reference sequence). V loses 3 bases of germline sequence and J loses 7 bases, and the interval between the two ends is 10 bases. The CDR3 numbers 13 residues from cysteine through phenylalanine. CDR3 DNA only is kept here, 39 bases in frame from base 1.

Genomic DNA was isolated from the sorted cells so that the TCRbeta CDR3 region could be sequenced. TCRbeta CDR3 regions were sequenced using the immunoSEQ Assay. As stored in TCRdb, this immuneACCESS dataset retains in-frame rearrangements with V and J assigned. A fraction of the clones does not appear; measured against another copy, unresolved V genes explain less than half of the discrepancy, and the remainder lacks a known reason. Across this sample there are roughly 47,000 clones, with approximately 88% seen only once. Around 11% of the sample lies in the top ten. Comments on this clone: Its antigen specificity is not known. The record has no base qualities; no much larger clone is one base away.

This sample comprised CD4+ or CD8+ T cells sorted from blood, obtained in a trial of the OX40 agonist ivuxolimab. The chain employs TRBV15 and TRBJ1-5; there is no confident call for the D gene. The clonotype was recovered from an adult with an advanced solid tumor such as melanoma, head and neck, liver or kidney cancer. The CDR3 protein is CATSSRVRQPQHF. The nucleotide sequence is TGTGCCACCAGCAGTCGTGTAAGGCAGCCCCAGCATTTT.